This TCR beta chain is from a study of blood T cell repertoires in COVID-19. Study at large: The United States, Italy and Spain supplied acute and convalescent COVID-19 samples. Sample material is recorded as cDNA or gDNA derived from T cells, B-cell-depleted T cells, or PBMCs.

Original data processing: How many nucleated cells were present was estimated from reference gene primer amplification. Only in-frame clones appear in the TCRdb table, and some are missing; sequencing was by immunoSEQ multiplex PCR. V and J calls and clone size follow that table, whereas D and trimming were derived from the DNA. The sample includes 150,000 or so clones, around 67% of them seen just once. In germline, CDR1 is ENHRY, CDR2 SYGVKD. CDR3 length equals 13 residues. The germline V and J ends were trimmed by 8 bases and 2 bases, with 12 bases remaining between them. The chain has TRBV10-3 and TRBJ1-1; TRBD1 might be the D (5 bases). The source is a woman at least 80 years old with acute or convalescent COVID-19. What was sequenced was peripheral blood. CDR3 loop: CAIGTLLNTEAFF. As DNA, the CDR3 is TGTGCCATCGGGACTCTACTAAACACTGAAGCTTTCTTT.